The clone carrying this T cell receptor (beta chain) appeared a single time. It was with 60 Vbeta and 13 Jbeta primers that the PCR ran. TCRdb's table, derived via immunoSEQ multiplex PCR, lists solely in-frame clones and lacks some. The sample holds under 150,000 clones; about 78% are singletons and the top ten take roughly 5.9%. These data belong to a study of cytomegalovirus exposure and HLA in healthy donors. The overall study: Among around 170 million T cells, an earlier analysis found around 100 million unique TCR beta sequences.

Trimming stripped 2 bases from V and 4 bases from J, with 11 bases between. Per the germline V gene, CDR1 is SQVTM and CDR2 is ANQGSEA. The length of the CDR3 is 13 residues. This sequence originates from a woman in her twenties or thirties in good health and CMV-seropositive. The specimen sequenced was PBMCs. The chain is built from TRBV29-1 and TRBJ1-1; no firm D call. The CDR3 nucleotides are TGCAGCGTTGAAACCCCAGTGGTCACTGAAGCTTTCTTT. This gives the protein CSVETPVVTEAFF.